The 30 T cell receptor beta chains in this list originate from one sample, sequenced in a study of blood T cell repertoires in COVID-19. Sequencing was performed with immunoSEQ multiplex PCR; in TCRdb, only in-frame clones are kept and a portion is missing. The table includes under 150,000 clones, around 87% detected once. The sequencing sample was made of peripheral blood. These TCRs come from a man aged 50 to 59 with active COVID-19.

This rearrangement joins TRBV29-1 to TRBJ2-5; 7 nucleotides align to TRBD2. In germline, CDR1 is SQVTM, CDR2 ANQGSEA. This CDR3 contains 10 residues. The CDR3 DNA sequence: TGCACGGGGGGCCAAGAGACCCAGTACTTC. This translates into CTGGQETQYF.

The table lists this clone with a count of one. The CDR3 loop is CASSETRLMNTEAFF. The CDR3 DNA follows: TGTGCCAGCAGTGAAACCCGGTTAATGAACACTGAAGCTTTCTTT. The V gene is TRBV25-1, the J gene TRBJ1-1; unclear D gene. The CDR3 totals 15 residues. From germline, CDR1 is MGHDK and CDR2 SYGVNS. Between the trimmed V and J ends, which lost 2 bases and 0 bases, there was a span of 10 bases.

This clone showed up just once. The J gene is TRBJ1-5, the V gene TRBV12-3 or TRBV12-4; tentative D call: TRBD1 (5 bases). V lost 0 bases and J 6 bases, leaving 6 bases between the germline ends. This CDR3 is 13 amino acids long. CDR3 sequence reads: CASSLAQGQPQHF. In DNA, the CDR3 is TGTGCCAGCAGTTTAGCGCAGGGTCAGCCCCAGCATTTT.

V usage is TRBV5-1 and J usage is TRBJ2-1; 8 nucleotides line up with TRBD2. V trimming: 3 bases; J trimming: 9 bases; junction bases outside the gene matches: 14. This CDR3 contains 16 residues. Germline CDR1 is SGHRS and CDR2 is YFSETQ. The CDR3 protein is CASSSTGTGGRGEQFF. The CDR3 DNA reads as TGCGCCAGCAGCTCCACCGGGACGGGGGGGCGGGGTGAGCAGTTCTTC.

This chain connects TRBV2 to TRBJ2-2; the match to TRBD1 covers 10 bases. Germline-derived CDR1 and CDR2 are SNHLY and FYNNEI. Trimming at V came to 8 bases and at J to 7 bases, leaving 13 bases not matched to a gene. The CDR3 spans 16 residues. The chain's CDR3 is CASGAWDRGSGGELFF. CDR3 DNA sequence: TGTGCCAGCGGCGCCTGGGACAGGGGCTCGGGCGGGGAGCTGTTTTTT.

This chain links TRBV10-3 with TRBJ1-5; 7 bases agree with TRBD1. CDR1 ENHRY and CDR2 SYGVKD come from the germline V gene. This CDR3 comprises 14 residues. The junction had 9 bases not matched to a gene; V was cut back by 3 bases and J by 10 bases. CDR3 residues: CAISEQGPSSPQHF. The CDR3 bases are TGTGCCATCAGTGAACAGGGGCCGTCTAGTCCCCAGCATTTT.

The V and J genes are TRBV12-3 or TRBV12-4 and TRBJ2-2, with TRBD1 identical over 8 bases. The CDR3 runs 13 residues. The V segment lost 4 bases and the J segment 6 bases; nucleotides outside the gene matches: 1. The CDR3 DNA reads TGTGCCAGCAGTTCAGGGGGCTCCGGGGAGCTGTTTTTT. It translates to CASSSGGSGELFF.

This chain links TRBV5-1 with TRBJ1-1, with TRBD1 matching 9 bases. There are 16 residues in the CDR3. The V segment lost 1 base and the J segment 1 base; nucleotides outside the gene matches: 5. Germline CDR1 SGHRS, CDR2 YFSETQ. The CDR3 bases are TGCGCCAGCAGCTTGAGGACAGGGGCATGGAACACTGAAGCTTTCTTT. Translating gives CASSLRTGAWNTEAFF.

The chain combines TRBV4-1 with TRBJ2-7; the D is unclear. V was cut by 0 bases and J by 3 bases, with 21 bases left in between. Per the germline V gene, CDR1 is MGHRA and CDR2 is YSYEKL. The CDR3 is made up of 18 amino acids. CDR3 DNA sequence: TGCGCCAGCAGCCAAGAAATTGATGAGGTAAGTTCAAACTACGAGCAGTACTTC. Translation gives CASSQEIDEVSSNYEQYF.

The CDR3, as DNA: TGTGCCAGCAGTTCGAGTCCCGGGACAGGGGGCAATCAGCCCCAGCATTTT. Its protein is CASSSSPGTGGNQPQHF. This rearrangement joins TRBV27 to TRBJ1-5, with 10 bases that match TRBD1. The CDR3 consists of 17 residues. V lost 4 bases, J lost 2 bases, and 8 bases stayed unmatched. Germline V gene lookup returns CDR1 MNHEY and CDR2 SMNVEV (reference sequence).

This clone was detected only a few times. The chain combines TRBV7-9 with TRBJ2-3, with D perhaps TRBD2 (7 bases). Trimming stripped 7 bases from V and 6 bases from J, with 14 bases between. The CDR3 has 13 amino acids. Germline V gene lookup returns CDR1 SEHNR and CDR2 FQNEAQ (reference sequence). Here the CDR3 reads CASMRGLLDTQYF. The CDR3 nucleotides read TGTGCCAGCATGCGGGGGCTCCTGGATACGCAGTATTTT.

The rearrangement links TRBV5-1 to TRBJ1-2; D not certain. V gave up 2 bases and J gave up 2 bases, with 10 bases separating them. CDR1 and CDR2 from the germline V gene are SGHRS and YFSETQ. This CDR3 region has 14 residues. In DNA form, the CDR3 reads TGCGCCAGCAGCTTTGGAGGGCAGAACTATGGCTACACCTTC. Amino acid sequence: CASSFGGQNYGYTF.

The chain has TRBV4-1 and TRBJ2-5; D uncertain. Germline CDR1 is MGHRA and CDR2 is YSYEKL. The germline V and J ends were trimmed by 1 base and 1 base, with 13 bases remaining between them. The CDR3 length is 16 residues. For the CDR3, the DNA is TGCGCCAGCAGCCAAGGAGTGGCCGGAGCCCAAGAGACCCAGTACTTC. Protein product: CASSQGVAGAQETQYF.

The V and J genes are TRBV19 and TRBJ2-5, with TRBD1 matching 9 bases. Germline V lookup: CDR1 LNHDA, CDR2 SQIVND (reference sequence). V lost 2 bases and J lost 5; bases outside the gene matches: 9. The CDR3 runs 16 residues. CDR3 DNA sequence: TGTGCCAGTAGTATAATGTGGACAGGGGCAGCGGAGACCCAGTACTTC. The encoded protein is CASSIMWTGAAETQYF.

The chain carries TRBV3-1 (or the pseudogene TRBV3-2) and TRBJ1-2; D is possibly TRBD1 (5 bases). The V end was cut by 0 bases, the J end by 7 bases, with 12 bases between. Germline assignment: CDR1 LGHDT and CDR2 YNNKEL (reference sequence). The CDR3 consists of 14 residues. This CDR3 is CASSQDARVTGYTF. The CDR3 DNA reads TGTGCCAGCAGCCAAGATGCCAGGGTGACTGGCTACACCTTC.

This clone was observed once. The genes are TRBV3-1 (or the pseudogene TRBV3-2) and TRBJ1-2; possibly TRBD1 for D (5 bases). There are 14 residues in the CDR3. V was trimmed by 5 bases and J by 8 bases, leaving 18 bases between them. The germline V gene encodes CDR1 LGHDT and CDR2 YNNKEL (reference sequence). The CDR3 DNA reads as TGTGCCAGCAGCTCGCCCTCAGGGACTTGGGGCTACACCTTC. Translated, it gives CASSSPSGTWGYTF.

This clone showed up just a few times. For the CDR3, the DNA is TGTGCCATCAGTGGTCGGCGGGGAACCTACAATGAGCAGTTCTTC. This gives the protein CAISGRRGTYNEQFF. This chain links TRBV10-3 with TRBJ2-1; a possible D gene is TRBD2 (6 bases). Trimming removed 4 bases at V and 2 bases at J, with 12 bases between. In germline, CDR1 is ENHRY, CDR2 SYGVKD. The CDR3 runs 15 residues.

This chain connects TRBV18 to TRBJ2-1; 8 bases align to TRBD2. This CDR3 contains 14 residues. Germline-derived CDR1 and CDR2 are KGHSH and LQKENI. The ends lost 6 bases at V and 4 bases at J; junction bases unmatched: 5. This chain's CDR3 is CASSNQRGYNEQFF. Here the CDR3 DNA reads TGTGCCAGCTCCAATCAGCGGGGGTACAATGAGCAGTTCTTC.

This clone has only a few counts. V is TRBV19 and J is TRBJ1-5; a weak D match, TRBD1 (5 bases). V gave up 2 bases and J gave up 1 base, with 9 bases separating them. The CDR3 covers 15 residues. CDR1 and CDR2 (germline): LNHDA, SQIVND (reference sequence). CDR3 sequence (DNA): TGTGCCAGTAGTATACAGGGTACGAGCAATCAGCCCCAGCATTTT. Residues: CASSIQGTSNQPQHF.

The chain's CDR3 is CASSYRPSGANVLTF. In nucleotides, the CDR3 is TGTGCCAGCAGTTACCGTCCCTCTGGGGCCAACGTCCTGACTTTC. This chain uses TRBV6-5 with TRBJ2-6; D call uncertain. The CDR3 totals 15 residues. Trimming shortened V by 2 bases and J by 0 bases, and 5 bases separated the two germline ends. Germline CDR1 is MNHEY and CDR2 is SVGAGI.

V and J are TRBV6-1 and TRBJ1-4; D might be TRBD1 (5 bases). Germline CDR1 is MNHNS and CDR2 is SASEGT. This CDR3 is built from 15 residues. V was shortened by 2 bases and J by 1 base, with 8 bases between the two germline ends. The CDR3 region is CASSEPGLTNEKLFF. The CDR3 nucleotides are TGTGCCAGCAGTGAACCGGGACTAACTAATGAAAAACTGTTTTTT.

This chain's CDR3 is CASRQTSGGAYIQYF. CDR3 in DNA: TGTGCCAGCAGGCAGACTAGCGGGGGGGCGTACATTCAGTACTTC. V is TRBV6-5 and J is TRBJ2-4, with 14 bases that match TRBD2. The germline V gene has CDR1 MNHEY and CDR2 SVGAGI. The CDR3 sequence is 15 residues long. The J segment lost 8 bases and the V segment lost 6 bases, leaving 6 bases of the junction unmatched.

The chain carries TRBV12-3 or TRBV12-4 and TRBJ1-3, with D tentatively TRBD1 (5 bases). The CDR3 is made up of 13 amino acids. V was cut by 8 bases and J by 4 bases, with 12 bases left in between. The CDR3 spells CASSGRDGNTIYF. Written as DNA, the CDR3 is TGTGCCAGCTCCGGGAGGGACGGAAACACCATATATTTT.

This chain links TRBV19 with TRBJ1-4; a weak D match, TRBD1 (5 bases). CDR1 and CDR2 (germline): LNHDA, SQIVND (reference sequence). The CDR3 spans 13 residues. Trimming took off 7 bases at V and 4 bases at J, with 10 bases between the two ends. The CDR3: CASNDRINEKLFF. The CDR3 nucleotides are TGTGCCAGTAACGACAGAATTAATGAAAAACTGTTTTTT.

The chain recombines TRBV5-6 with TRBJ2-7, with 8 bases aligning to TRBD2. CDR1 is SGHDT, CDR2 YYEEEE, per germline. The J segment lost 7 bases and the V segment lost 0 bases, leaving 12 bases of the junction unmatched. The CDR3 spans 16 residues. DNA for the CDR3: TGTGCCAGCAGCTTGGAGGCCCGTCGGGGGGGTTATGAGCAGTACTTC. It is translated as CASSLEARRGGYEQYF. The full variable domain, completed using reference TRBV5-6 and TRBJ2-7, is DAGVTQSPTHLIKTRGQQVTLRCSPKSGHDTVSWYQQALGQGPQFIFQYYEEEERQRGNFPDRFSGHQFPNYSSELNVNALLLGDSALYLCASSLEARRGGYEQYFGPGTRLTVT.

The chain combines TRBV27 with TRBJ1-2, with TRBD1 matching 7 bases. Germline loops: CDR1 MNHEY, CDR2 SMNVEV (reference sequence). J was trimmed by 2 bases and V by 6 bases; bases with no gene match: 9. The CDR3 loop spans 15 amino acids. The CDR3: CASSMGTALNYGYTF. The CDR3 DNA sequence: TGTGCCAGCAGCATGGGGACAGCCTTAAACTATGGCTACACCTTC.

The J gene is TRBJ1-1, the V gene TRBV30; 8 bases match TRBD1. J lost 7 bases, V lost 5 bases, and 9 bases had no gene match. Germline-derived CDR1 and CDR2 are GTSNPN and SVGIG (reference sequence). The CDR3 contains 13 residues. CDR3 sequence: CAWLIPGQDEAFF. In DNA, the CDR3 is TGTGCCTGGCTTATCCCGGGACAGGATGAAGCTTTCTTT.

The chain has TRBV3-1 (or the pseudogene TRBV3-2) and TRBJ1-4; perhaps TRBD1 as D (6 bases). Trimming removed 6 bases at V and 6 bases at J, with 8 bases between. Germline V lookup: CDR1 LGHDT, CDR2 YNNKEL (reference sequence). This CDR3 comprises 12 residues. CDR3 nucleotides: TGTGCCAGCAGTTACAGGGATGAAAAACTGTTTTTT. It encodes CASSYRDEKLFF.

The chain joins TRBV5-1 to TRBJ1-1; D gene unclear. From germline, CDR1 is SGHRS and CDR2 YFSETQ. The germline V and J ends were trimmed by 0 bases and 4 bases, with 13 bases remaining between them. CDR3 length equals 15 residues. Written as DNA, the CDR3 is TGCGCCAGCAGCTTGGGGCCCATGACGGGCACTGAAGCTTTCTTT. This codes for CASSLGPMTGTEAFF. The full variable domain, with the rest looked up from reference TRBV5-1 and TRBJ1-1, is KAGVTQTPRYLIKTRGQQVTLSCSPISGHRSVSWYQQTPGQGLQFLFEYFSETQRNKGNFPGRFSGRQFSNSRSEMNVSTLELGDSALYLCASSLGPMTGTEAFFGQGTRLTVV.

The J gene is TRBJ1-1, the V gene TRBV6-2 or TRBV6-3; a weak D match, TRBD1 (6 bases). Trimming shortened V by 2 bases and J by 2 bases, and 15 bases separated the two germline ends. The CDR3 length is 16 residues. The germline gives CDR1 MNHEY, CDR2 SVGEGT. The chain's CDR3 is CASSYQMTGVNTEAFF. For the CDR3, the DNA is TGTGCCAGCAGTTACCAAATGACAGGAGTTAACACTGAAGCTTTCTTT.